This T cell receptor (beta chain) is drawn from a study of T-cell memory formation after mild COVID-19. Study at large: TCR clusters were largely donor specific. Regarding the study as a whole: Those CD4+ clones that contracted were mainly in CM and EM (CD8+ ones in EMRA).

As regards this clonotype: Its antigen is unknown.

TCRdb passed the 5' RACE reads through MiXCR, listing each CDR3 protein once. The sample records approximately 450,000 distinct CDR3 sequences, roughly 18% being singletons. Trimming at V came to 2 bases and at J to 4 bases, leaving 11 bases not matched to a gene. This CDR3 has 17 residues. V is TRBV12-3 or TRBV12-4 and J is TRBJ1-1; 9 nucleotides line up with TRBD1. The source is an adult woman who had mild COVID-19 (a few samples of this study predate the infection). Cell type and time point are not known. Sequences were obtained from PBMCs or a T cell subset sorted from them (not recorded which). The CDR3 here is CASSLQVMGQGGTEAFF. The CDR3 DNA sequence: TGTGCCAGCAGTTTACAAGTTATGGGACAGGGCGGCACTGAAGCTTTCTTT.